These 23 T cell receptor beta chains share one sample of origin, sequenced in a study of T cell changes during pregnancy in multiple sclerosis. Some clones are missing from TCRdb's copy, which holds only in-frame ones; the method was immunoSEQ multiplex PCR. The table includes tens of thousands of clones, around 90% detected once. The starting material was CD4+ T cells from peripheral blood mononuclear cells, obtained in the second trimester of pregnancy. Receptors were obtained from a female donor in good health, enrolled as a control in a pregnancy study.

The rearrangement joins TRBV19 to TRBJ1-1, with TRBD1 as a possible D gene (5 bases). The germline V and J ends were trimmed by 0 bases and 0 bases, with 17 bases remaining between them. Germline V gives CDR1 LNHDA, CDR2 SQIVND (reference sequence). This CDR3 is built from 18 residues. For the CDR3, the DNA is TGTGCCAGTAGTATAGAGGGGGGAAGGGGCGTTATGAACACTGAAGCTTTCTTT. It yields the protein CASSIEGGRGVMNTEAFF.

J is TRBJ1-1 and V is TRBV6-1; possible D gene TRBD1, 5 bases. V lost 5 bases and J lost 5, with 15 bases in between. The CDR3 runs 14 residues. The germline V gene encodes CDR1 MNHNS and CDR2 SASEGT. The CDR3 reads CASSRTRAGTEAFF. CDR3 bases: TGTGCCAGCAGTCGGACCAGGGCGGGGACTGAAGCTTTCTTT.

The chain carries TRBV4-3 and TRBJ2-2, with 12 bases fitting TRBD2. CDR3 size: 16 residues. Unmatched junction bases numbered 0, after V lost 4 bases and J lost 0 bases. Germline loops: CDR1 LGHNA, CDR2 YSLEER. The DNA for the CDR3 is TGCGCCAGCAGCCGGACTAGCGGGGCGAACACCGGGGAGCTGTTTTTT. Protein product: CASSRTSGANTGELFF.

In regard to this clone: Relative to the germline gene, one junction end is altered; a read error may explain this. V usage is TRBV7-7 and J usage is TRBJ2-2; 9 bases agree with TRBD2. Germline V CDR1 and CDR2: SSHAT, FNYEAQ (reference sequence). The CDR3 totals 13 residues. CDR3 region: CASSLGLAGELFF. CDR3 DNA: TGTGCTAGCAGCTTGGGACTAGCTGGGGAGCTGTTTTTT.

J is TRBJ1-3 and V is TRBV2; D is undetermined. Germline loops: CDR1 SNHLY, CDR2 FYNNEI. CDR3 length: 14 amino acids. Trimming removed 5 bases at V and 0 bases at J, with 8 bases between. CDR3 region: CASSHGNSGNTIYF. DNA of the CDR3: TGTGCCAGCAGTCACGGTAACTCTGGAAACACCATATATTTT.

V usage is TRBV18 and J usage is TRBJ1-4; perhaps TRBD1 as D (6 bases). This CDR3 contains 15 residues. CDR1 KGHSH and CDR2 LQKENI come from the germline V gene. With 2 bases removed from V and 5 bases from J, the gap between germline ends came to 12 bases. DNA of the CDR3: TGTGCCAGCTCACCAATAGGACAGCTGAATGAAAAACTGTTTTTT. Translated: CASSPIGQLNEKLFF.

This clone was seen a single time. The gene calls are TRBV6-1 and TRBJ1-2, with 9 bases aligning to TRBD1. Per the germline V gene, CDR1 is MNHNS and CDR2 is SASEGT. The CDR3 covers 15 residues. The V gene end was trimmed by 2 bases and the J gene end by 4 bases; junction bases not matched to a gene: 5. Here the CDR3 DNA reads TGTGCCAGCAGTGAAATCCGACAGGGGGGCTATGGCTACACCTTC. It specifies CASSEIRQGGYGYTF.

This clone occurred once. The rearrangement uses TRBV29-1 and TRBJ2-1; 7 nucleotides line up with TRBD1. CDR1 and CDR2 from the germline V gene are SQVTM and ANQGSEA. Germline trimming cut 7 bases from V and 6 bases from J; bases unmatched to any gene: 3. This CDR3 contains 11 residues. The CDR3 DNA is TGCAGCGCCCAGGGGGTCAATGAGCAGTTCTTC. As protein: CSAQGVNEQFF.

The chain employs TRBV7-2 and TRBJ1-4; the match to TRBD1 covers 7 bases. Germline CDR1 is SGHTA and CDR2 is FQGNSA. The J segment lost 5 bases and the V segment lost 2 bases, leaving 2 bases of the junction unmatched. CDR3 length: 14 residues. This CDR3 is CASSLRDRNEKLFF. The CDR3 DNA reads TGTGCCAGCAGCTTACGGGACAGAAATGAAAAACTGTTTTTT.

In its sample, this clone was seen once. The chain uses TRBV7-8 and TRBJ1-4; 9 nucleotides line up with TRBD1. The CDR3 totals 13 residues. CDR1 and CDR2 from the germline V gene are SGHVS and FQNEAQ. Trimming at V came to 5 bases and at J to 8 bases, leaving 3 bases not matched to a gene. The CDR3 DNA reads TGTGCCAGCAGCAGGGGACAGGGAGAAAAACTGTTTTTT. This sequence encodes CASSRGQGEKLFF.

This chain uses TRBV6-1 with TRBJ2-3, with 9 bases matching TRBD1. V trimming: 7 bases; J trimming: 3 bases; junction bases outside the gene matches: 5. CDR1 MNHNS and CDR2 SASEGT come from the germline V gene. This CDR3 comprises 14 residues. The CDR3 sequence is CASTSGQGTDTQYF. The CDR3, as DNA: TGTGCCAGCACCTCGGGACAGGGTACAGATACGCAGTATTTT.

The CDR3 DNA reads TGTGCCAGCAACCCCATCAAAGCGGGGTCTTACAATGAGCAGTTCTTC. Translated: CASNPIKAGSYNEQFF. V gene TRBV2 combines with J gene TRBJ2-1; 7 nucleotides align to TRBD2. Trimming took 7 bases from V and 4 from J; bases not matched to a gene: 13. The CDR3 covers 16 residues. Looked up from germline, CDR1 is SNHLY and CDR2 is FYNNEI.

The chain carries TRBV29-1 and TRBJ2-1; D is unclear. V lost 7 bases and J 2 bases, leaving 15 bases between the germline ends. The CDR3 has 14 amino acids. Per the germline V gene, CDR1 is SQVTM and CDR2 is ANQGSEA. This CDR3 reads CSGSKSATYNEQFF. The CDR3 DNA reads as TGCAGCGGATCAAAAAGCGCGACCTACAATGAGCAGTTCTTC.

The rearrangement joins TRBV2 to TRBJ1-2; maybe TRBD1 (6 bases). V was trimmed by 7 bases and J by 5 bases, leaving 17 bases between them. Germline V gene sequence: CDR1 SNHLY, CDR2 FYNNEI. The CDR3 length is 14 residues. The CDR3 DNA follows: TGTGCCAGCACCGAGAGGTGGCAGGGGTATGGCTACACCTTC. Translated: CASTERWQGYGYTF.

This chain uses TRBV14 with TRBJ2-1; 9 bases agree with TRBD2. Germline V gene sequence: CDR1 SGHDN, CDR2 FVKESK. This CDR3 comprises 15 residues. Losses at the gene ends were 0 bases for V and 3 bases for J; bases not matched to a gene: 0. For the CDR3, the DNA is TGTGCCAGCAGCCAAGAACTAGCGGGCTACAATGAGCAGTTCTTC. Translating gives CASSQELAGYNEQFF.

This clone was detected only once. This CDR3 is CASSRPGLAGHYEQYF. In nucleotides, the CDR3 is TGTGCCAGCAGCCGACCCGGACTAGCGGGTCACTACGAGCAGTACTTC. The rearrangement joins TRBV7-2 to TRBJ2-7; 11 bases align to TRBD2. V lost 5 bases and J lost 3; bases outside the gene matches: 9. Germline values: CDR1 SGHTA, CDR2 FQGNSA. The CDR3 loop spans 16 amino acids.

J is TRBJ2-7 and V is TRBV25-1; TRBD2 aligns across 9 bases. This CDR3 contains 16 residues. Trimming at V came to 4 bases and at J to 5 bases, leaving 12 bases not matched to a gene. CDR1 is MGHDK, CDR2 SYGVNS, per germline. The CDR3 DNA is TGTGCCAGCAGTGGACGCGGGGGGGCGCGAATCGACGAGCAGTACTTC. This gives the protein CASSGRGGARIDEQYF.

This chain uses TRBV9 with TRBJ2-2; D is ambiguous. The CDR3 is 13 residues long. Germline V gives CDR1 SGDLS, CDR2 YYNGEE. Between the trimmed V and J ends, which lost 0 bases and 4 bases, there was a span of 4 bases. As DNA, the CDR3 is TGTGCCAGCAGCGTAGTCGTCACCGGGGAGCTGTTTTTT. It encodes CASSVVVTGELFF.

The V gene is TRBV6-4, the J gene TRBJ2-3; TRBD2 is a possible D gene (6 bases). CDR3 length: 17 amino acids. Germline CDR1 and CDR2: MRHNA and SNTAGT. V was cut by 2 bases and J by 3 bases, with 18 bases left in between. CDR3 nucleotide sequence: TGTGCCAGCAGTGACCCTACCGGGCGGGGCCCGACAGATACGCAGTATTTT. This encodes CASSDPTGRGPTDTQYF.

V usage is TRBV6-1 and J usage is TRBJ1-2, with 10 positions matching TRBD1. The germline CDR1 and CDR2 sequences are MNHNS and SASEGT. The CDR3 contains 15 residues. The trim removed 6 bases at V and 7 bases at J, leaving 11 bases unmatched. CDR3 protein: CASSQPGTGVGGYTF. The CDR3 DNA sequence: TGTGCCAGCAGCCAGCCAGGGACAGGGGTTGGTGGCTACACCTTC.

V gene TRBV7-9 combines with J gene TRBJ1-5; D unclear. Trimming cost V 1 base and J 9 bases, with 7 bases left between them. Germline V gene sequence: CDR1 SEHNR, CDR2 FQNEAQ (reference sequence). The CDR3 runs 12 residues. The CDR3 DNA follows: TGTGCCAGCAGCTTAGTTGAGGGGCCCCAGCATTTT. Residues: CASSLVEGPQHF.

V is TRBV10-3 and J is TRBJ1-1; 7 bases are a match to TRBD1. Unmatched junction bases numbered 11, after V lost 6 bases and J lost 4 bases. Germline V gives CDR1 ENHRY, CDR2 SYGVKD. The CDR3 contains 15 residues. In DNA form, the CDR3 reads TGTGCCATCAGACAGGGGACGAACTGGGTCACTGAAGCTTTCTTT. It is translated as CAIRQGTNWVTEAFF.

This clone was picked up a small number of times. The chain carries TRBV29-1 and TRBJ2-2, with 7 bases that match TRBD2. Germline V gives CDR1 SQVTM, CDR2 ANQGSEA. The CDR3 runs 13 residues. With 8 bases clipped from V and 5 bases from J, the junction kept 8 bases outside the gene matches. The CDR3 DNA follows: TGCAGCACCCTAGCGGATAATACCGGGGAGCTGTTTTTT. It encodes CSTLADNTGELFF.